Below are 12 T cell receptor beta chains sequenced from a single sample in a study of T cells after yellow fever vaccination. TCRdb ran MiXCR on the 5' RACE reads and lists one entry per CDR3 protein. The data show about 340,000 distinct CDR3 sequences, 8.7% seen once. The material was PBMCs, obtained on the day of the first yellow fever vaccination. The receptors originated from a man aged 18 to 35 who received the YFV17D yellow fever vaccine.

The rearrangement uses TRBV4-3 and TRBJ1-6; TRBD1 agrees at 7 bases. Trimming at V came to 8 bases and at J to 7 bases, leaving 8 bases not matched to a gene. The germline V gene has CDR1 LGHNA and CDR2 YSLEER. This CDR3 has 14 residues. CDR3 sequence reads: CASRGPGGNSPLHF. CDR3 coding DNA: TGCGCCAGCCGAGGCCCAGGGGGGAATTCACCCCTCCACTTT.

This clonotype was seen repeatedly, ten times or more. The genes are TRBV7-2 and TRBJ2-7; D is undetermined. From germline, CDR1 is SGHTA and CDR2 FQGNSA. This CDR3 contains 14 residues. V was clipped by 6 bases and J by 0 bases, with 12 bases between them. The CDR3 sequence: CASSYVGDSYEQYF. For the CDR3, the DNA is TGTGCCAGCAGTTACGTGGGCGACTCCTACGAGCAGTACTTC.

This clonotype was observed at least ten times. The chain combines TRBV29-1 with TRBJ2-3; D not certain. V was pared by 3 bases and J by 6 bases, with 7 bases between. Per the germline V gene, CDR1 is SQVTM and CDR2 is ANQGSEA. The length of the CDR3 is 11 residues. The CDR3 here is CSVDASDTQYF. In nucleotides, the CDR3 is TGCAGCGTTGATGCTTCCGATACGCAGTATTTT.

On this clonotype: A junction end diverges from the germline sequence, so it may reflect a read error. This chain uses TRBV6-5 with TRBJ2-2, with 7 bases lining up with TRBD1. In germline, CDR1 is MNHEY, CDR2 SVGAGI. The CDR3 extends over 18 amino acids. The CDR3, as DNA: TGTGCCAGCAGTTATAAGACAGGGATCCGTCGCTACACCGGGGAGCAGTTTTTT. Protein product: CASSYKTGIRRYTGEQFF.

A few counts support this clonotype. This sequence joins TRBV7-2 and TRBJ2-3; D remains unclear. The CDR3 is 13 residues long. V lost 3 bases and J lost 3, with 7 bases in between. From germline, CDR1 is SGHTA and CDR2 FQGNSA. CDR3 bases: TGTGCCAGCAGCTTTACCTGGACAGATACGCAGTATTTT. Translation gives CASSFTWTDTQYF.

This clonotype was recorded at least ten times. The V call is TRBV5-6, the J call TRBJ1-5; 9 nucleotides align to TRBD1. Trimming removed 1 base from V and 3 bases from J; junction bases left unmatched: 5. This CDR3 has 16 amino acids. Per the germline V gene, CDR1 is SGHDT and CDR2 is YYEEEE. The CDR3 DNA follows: TGTGCCAGCAGCTTGCTATCACAGGGGGCCAATCAGCCCCAGCATTTT. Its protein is CASSLLSQGANQPQHF.

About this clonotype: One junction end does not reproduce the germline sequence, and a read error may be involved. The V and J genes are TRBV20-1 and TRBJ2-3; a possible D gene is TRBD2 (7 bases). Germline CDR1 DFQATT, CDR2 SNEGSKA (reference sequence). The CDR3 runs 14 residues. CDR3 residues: CCASGRGGLDTQYF. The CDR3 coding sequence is TGCTGTGCTAGTGGTAGGGGGGGCTTAGATACGCAGTATTTT.

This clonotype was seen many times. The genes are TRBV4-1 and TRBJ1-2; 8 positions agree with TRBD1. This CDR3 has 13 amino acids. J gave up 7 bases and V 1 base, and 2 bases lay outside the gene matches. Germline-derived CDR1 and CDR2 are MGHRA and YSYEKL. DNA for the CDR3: TGCGCCAGCAGCCAAGCCAGGGGGCTTGGCTACACCTTC. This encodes CASSQARGLGYTF.

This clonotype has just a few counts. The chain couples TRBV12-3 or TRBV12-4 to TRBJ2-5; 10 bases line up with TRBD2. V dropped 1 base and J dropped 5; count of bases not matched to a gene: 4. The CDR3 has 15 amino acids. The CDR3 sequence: CASSLGAGGGETQYF. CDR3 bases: TGTGCCAGCAGTTTAGGAGCGGGGGGGGGCGAGACCCAGTACTTC.

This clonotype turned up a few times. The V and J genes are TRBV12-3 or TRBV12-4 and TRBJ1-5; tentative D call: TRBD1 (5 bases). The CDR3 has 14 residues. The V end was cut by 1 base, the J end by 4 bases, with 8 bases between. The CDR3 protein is CASSLVAGNQPQHF. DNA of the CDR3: TGTGCCAGCAGTTTAGTAGCAGGGAATCAGCCCCAGCATTTT.

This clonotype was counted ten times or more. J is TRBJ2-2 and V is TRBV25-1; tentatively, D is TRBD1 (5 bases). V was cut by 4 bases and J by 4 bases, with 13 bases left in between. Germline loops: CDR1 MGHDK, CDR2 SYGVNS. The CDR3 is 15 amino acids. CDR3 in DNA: TGTGCCAGCAGTGGGAATTTGGGGCGCACCGGGGAGCTGTTTTTT. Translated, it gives CASSGNLGRTGELFF.

The CDR3 protein is CASSLGGGRTQYF. In nucleotides, the CDR3 is TGTGCCAGCAGCTTAGGGGGGGGTAGGACCCAGTACTTC. The rearrangement joins TRBV7-2 to TRBJ2-5, with 7 bases matching TRBD2. Germline V gives CDR1 SGHTA, CDR2 FQGNSA. The V gene end was trimmed by 1 base and the J gene end by 7 bases; junction bases not matched to a gene: 3. The CDR3 has 13 residues.